Presented here are 5 T cell receptor beta chains from one specimen sequenced in a study of identifying expanded T cells in peripheral blood. Clones were read by immunoSEQ multiplex PCR, and TCRdb kept only the in-frame ones, dropping some. In the table there are 120,000 or so clones, more than 75% of which are singletons. The material sequenced was blood. The receptors come from a person aged 18 to 75 in good health.

The chain couples TRBV13 to TRBJ2-3; D might be TRBD1 (5 bases). The CDR3 spans 15 residues. Germline loops: CDR1 PRHDT, CDR2 FYEKMQ (reference sequence). Trimming pared 2 bases from V and 0 bases from J, leaving 9 bases between. The CDR3 DNA sequence: TGTGCCAGCAGCTTACGCAGGGTTAGCACAGATACGCAGTATTTT. Protein sequence: CASSLRRVSTDTQYF.

The chain employs TRBV7-3 and TRBJ2-3, with 8 bases fitting TRBD2. Germline assignment: CDR1 SGHTA and CDR2 FQGTGA. V lost 5 bases and J lost 5; bases outside the gene matches: 12. The CDR3 spans 16 residues. The CDR3 DNA reads as TGTGCCAGCAGCGCCGGGACTAGAGGGCAAGGAGATACGCAGTATTTT. This codes for CASSAGTRGQGDTQYF.

The CDR3, as DNA: TGTGCCAGCTCACCAGGTCCCGGTCGGGGTGAGCAGTTCTTC. Translated, it gives CASSPGPGRGEQFF. This chain connects TRBV18 to TRBJ2-1; D is perhaps TRBD2 (5 bases). The CDR3 contains 14 residues. Trimming cost V 2 bases and J 9 bases, with 14 bases left between them. Germline V CDR1 and CDR2: KGHSH, LQKENI.

The chain is built from TRBV15 and TRBJ1-1; 9 bases map to TRBD1. The CDR3 covers 16 residues. Germline CDR1 and CDR2: LNHNV and YYDKDF (reference sequence). V was clipped by 0 bases and J by 7 bases; unmatched bases: 9. The CDR3 DNA reads TGTGCCACCAGCAGAGACCTGACAGGGGGAGTACTTGAAGCTTTCTTT. Protein sequence: CATSRDLTGGVLEAFF.

J is TRBJ1-1 and V is TRBV6-5, with TRBD1 as a possible D gene (6 bases). Trimming removed 6 bases from V and 7 bases from J, with 15 bases in between. CDR3 size: 13 residues. Germline loops: CDR1 MNHEY, CDR2 SVGAGI. CDR3 amino acids: CASSNQGRSEAFF. The CDR3 DNA reads as TGTGCCAGCAGCAACCAGGGGAGGAGTGAAGCTTTCTTT.